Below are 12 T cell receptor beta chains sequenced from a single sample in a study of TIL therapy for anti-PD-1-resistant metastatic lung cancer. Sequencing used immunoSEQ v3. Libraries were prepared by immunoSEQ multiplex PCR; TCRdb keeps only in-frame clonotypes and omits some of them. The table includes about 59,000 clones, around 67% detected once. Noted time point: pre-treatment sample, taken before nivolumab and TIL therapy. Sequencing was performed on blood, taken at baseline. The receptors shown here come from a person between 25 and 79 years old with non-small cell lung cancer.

CDR3: CASSLGTDTGELFF. The CDR3 DNA follows: TGTGCCAGCAGCTTAGGGACCGACACCGGGGAGCTGTTTTTT. The gene calls are TRBV7-2 and TRBJ2-2; no definite D call. The CDR3 is 14 amino acids. Trimming took 1 base from V and 3 from J, leaving 6 bases between them. Germline V CDR1 and CDR2: SGHTA, FQGNSA.

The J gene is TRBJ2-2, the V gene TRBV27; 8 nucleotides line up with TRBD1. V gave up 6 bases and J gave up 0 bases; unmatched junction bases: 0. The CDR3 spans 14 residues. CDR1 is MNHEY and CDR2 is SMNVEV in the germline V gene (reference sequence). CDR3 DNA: TGTGCCAGCAGGGGACAGGCGAACACCGGGGAGCTGTTTTTT. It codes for CASRGQANTGELFF.

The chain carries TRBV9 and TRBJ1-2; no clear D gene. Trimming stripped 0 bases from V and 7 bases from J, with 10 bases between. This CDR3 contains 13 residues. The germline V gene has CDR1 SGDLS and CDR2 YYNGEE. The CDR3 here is CASSVDEGSGYTF. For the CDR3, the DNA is TGTGCCAGCAGCGTAGATGAGGGCTCTGGCTACACCTTC.

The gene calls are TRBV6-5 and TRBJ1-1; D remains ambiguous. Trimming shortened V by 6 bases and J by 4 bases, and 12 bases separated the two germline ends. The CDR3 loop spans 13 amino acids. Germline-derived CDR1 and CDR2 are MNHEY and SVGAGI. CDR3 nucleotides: TGTGCCAGCAGCGTCCGAGGTGGCACTGAAGCTTTCTTT. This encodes CASSVRGGTEAFF.

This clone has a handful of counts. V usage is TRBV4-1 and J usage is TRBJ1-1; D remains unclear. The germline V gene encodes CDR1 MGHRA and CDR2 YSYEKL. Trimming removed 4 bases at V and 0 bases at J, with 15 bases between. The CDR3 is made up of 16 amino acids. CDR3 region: CASSPYPRRMNTEAFF. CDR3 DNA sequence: TGCGCCAGCAGCCCCTATCCTCGGCGGATGAACACTGAAGCTTTCTTT.

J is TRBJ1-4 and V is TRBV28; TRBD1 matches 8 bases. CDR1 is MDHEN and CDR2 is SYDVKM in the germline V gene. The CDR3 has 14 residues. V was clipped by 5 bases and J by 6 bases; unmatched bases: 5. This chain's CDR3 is CASSLTGDDEKLFF. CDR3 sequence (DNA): TGTGCCAGCAGTCTGACAGGGGACGATGAAAAACTGTTTTTT.

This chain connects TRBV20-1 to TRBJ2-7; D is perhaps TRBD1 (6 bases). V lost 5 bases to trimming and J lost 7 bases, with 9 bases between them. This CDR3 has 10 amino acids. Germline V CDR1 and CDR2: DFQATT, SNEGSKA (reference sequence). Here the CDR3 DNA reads TGCAGTGCTGGGGGCCGGGAGCAGTACTTC. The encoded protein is CSAGGREQYF.

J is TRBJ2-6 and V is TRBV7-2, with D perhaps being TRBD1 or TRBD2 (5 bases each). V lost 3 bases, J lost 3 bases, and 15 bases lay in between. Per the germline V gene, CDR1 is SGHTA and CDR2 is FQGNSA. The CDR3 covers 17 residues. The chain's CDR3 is CASSFNRGAGGANVLTF. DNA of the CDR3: TGTGCCAGCAGCTTCAATAGAGGGGCGGGTGGGGCCAACGTCCTGACTTTC.

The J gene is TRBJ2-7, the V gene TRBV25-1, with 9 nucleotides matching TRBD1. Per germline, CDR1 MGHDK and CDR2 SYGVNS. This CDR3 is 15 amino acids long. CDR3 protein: CAPGTGIRSSYEQYF. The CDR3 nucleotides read TGTGCACCCGGGACAGGGATCCGTAGCTCCTACGAGCAGTACTTC.

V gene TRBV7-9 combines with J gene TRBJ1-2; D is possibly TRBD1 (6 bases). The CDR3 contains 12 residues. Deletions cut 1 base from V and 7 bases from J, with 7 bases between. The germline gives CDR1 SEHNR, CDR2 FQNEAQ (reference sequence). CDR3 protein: CASSLEGVGYTF. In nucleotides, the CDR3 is TGTGCCAGCAGCTTAGAGGGGGTTGGCTACACCTTC.

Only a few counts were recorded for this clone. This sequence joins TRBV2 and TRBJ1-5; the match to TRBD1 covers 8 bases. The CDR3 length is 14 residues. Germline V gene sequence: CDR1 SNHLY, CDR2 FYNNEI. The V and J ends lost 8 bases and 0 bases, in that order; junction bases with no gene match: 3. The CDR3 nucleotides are TGTGCCAGCTGGACAGGGTATAGCAATCAGCCCCAGCATTTT. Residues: CASWTGYSNQPQHF.

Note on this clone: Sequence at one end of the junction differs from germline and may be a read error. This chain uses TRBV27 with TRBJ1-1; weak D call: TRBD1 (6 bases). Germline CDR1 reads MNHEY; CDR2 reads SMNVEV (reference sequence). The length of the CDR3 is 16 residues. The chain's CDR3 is CASSLHPDRQGRLLLF. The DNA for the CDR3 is TGTGCCAGCAGTTTACATCCAGATCGGCAGGGGCGCCTCCTTCTCTTT.